This is a list of T cell receptor beta chains from one sample in a study of beta chain features in type 1 diabetes. Measured with immunoSEQ multiplex PCR; TCRdb has only the in-frame clones, and not every one. The sample yields 93,000 or so clones, under 30% seen once. The sequencing sample was made of central memory CD4+ T cells from blood. The receptor set was obtained from a woman between 18 and 29 years old with type 1 diabetes. CDR3s include the opening cysteine and the closing phenylalanine or tryptophan. D genes are given only for firm matches. A row's size may be missing; if present it is once, few, many or a size class.

NA	TRBV4-1	TRBD1	TRBJ2-5	TGCGCCAGCAGCCCGCGTCATCCCGGGACAGGGGGAGAGACCCAGTACTTC	CASSPRHPGTGGETQYF
NA	TRBV5-4	TRBD2	TRBJ2-2	TGTGCCAGCAGCCTCTTTACGACTAGCGGGAGGGCCGGGGAGCTGTTTTTT	CASSLFTTSGRAGELFF
NA	TRBV28	TRBD1	TRBJ1-2	TGTGCCAGCAGTGTCCCGACAGGGGGCGTATATGGCTACACCTTC	CASSVPTGGVYGYTF
NA	TRBV30	NA	TRBJ2-7	TGTGCCTGGAATACAGGGATCACCTACGAGCAGTACTTC	CAWNTGITYEQYF
few	TRBV7-2	NA	TRBJ1-3	TGTGCCAGCAGCTTAACCCGGACAGTCTCTGGAAACACCATATATTTT	CASSLTRTVSGNTIYF
few	TRBV19	TRBD2	TRBJ2-5	TGTGCCAGTAGTATATGGCGGGAGGGCCGAGAGACCCAGTACTTC	CASSIWREGRETQYF
NA	TRBV9	TRBD1	TRBJ2-2	TGTGCCAGCAGCGTAGTCCGACCGAGACAGGGTCGTAACGGCGGGGAGCTGTTTTTT	CASSVVRPRQGRNGGELFF
few	TRBV28	NA	TRBJ1-1	TGTGCCAGCAGTCGTCGCGGTGAAATGAACACTGAAGCTTTCTTT	CASSRRGEMNTEAFF
few	TRBV5-1	TRBD1	TRBJ1-1	TGCGCCAGCAGCTTTTTGGAGGGGGCGACTGAAGCTTTCTTT	CASSFLEGATEAFF
NA	TRBV7-2	NA	TRBJ2-7	TGTGCCAGCAGCCGTGACATTAAATACGAGCAGTACTTC	CASSRDIKYEQYF
many	TRBV18	TRBD2	TRBJ2-2	TGTGCCAGCTCACCACAGTCACTAGCGGGGAACACCGGGGAGCTGTTTTTT	CASSPQSLAGNTGELFF
NA	TRBV27	TRBD2	TRBJ2-7	TGTGCCAGCAGTTTAGGGGGGGGACTATTATACGAGCAGTACTTC	CASSLGGGLLYEQYF
once	TRBV11-3	NA	TRBJ1-3	TGTGCCAGCAGCTTAGCGGGCTCTGGAAACACCATATATTTT	CASSLAGSGNTIYF
NA	TRBV2	NA	TRBJ1-4	TGTGCCAGCAACGCGGTGGCCGAGGAAAAACTGTTTTTT	CASNAVAEEKLFF
many	TRBV6-5	NA	TRBJ2-6	TGTGCCAGCAGTTACATGAGCTCTGGGGCCAACGTCCTGACTTTC	CASSYMSSGANVLTF
NA	TRBV28	NA	TRBJ1-4	TGTGCCAGCAGTACCGGAGATTGGAAACTGTTTTTT	CASSTGDWKLFF
few	TRBV5-1	NA	TRBJ2-1	TGCGCCAGCAGCTTGGGCGGGGTGGGTGCAAGTGAGCAGTTCTTC	CASSLGGVGASEQFF
NA	TRBV28	NA	TRBJ2-7	TGTGCCAGCACCAATCATGCGAGCTCCTACGAGCAGTACTTC	CASTNHASSYEQYF
few	TRBV6-5	NA	TRBJ1-4	TGTGCCAGCAGTTACAGCGGAACAACTAATGAAAAACTGTTTTTT	CASSYSGTTNEKLFF
NA	TRBV7-2	NA	TRBJ2-5	TGTGCCAGCAGCCTAGGACCTCCTCCGGGGGAGACCCAGTACTTC	CASSLGPPPGETQYF
NA	TRBV28	NA	TRBJ1-2	TGTGCCAGCAGACCAGGGGTGTCCTATGGCTACACCTTC	CASRPGVSYGYTF
NA	TRBV6-1	TRBD1	TRBJ2-7	TGTGCCAGCCGACAGGGCACCTACGAGCAGTACTTC	CASRQGTYEQYF
few	TRBV7-3	TRBD2	TRBJ2-3	TGTGCCAGCAGCTTAAATGCGGGAGGGGCGGGAGATACGCAGTATTTT	CASSLNAGGAGDTQYF
few	TRBV7-2	TRBD2	TRBJ2-7	TGTGCCAGCAGCTTAGCCGACTTAGCGGGAGAGGACGAGCAGTACTTC	CASSLADLAGEDEQYF
few	TRBV2	NA	TRBJ1-5	TGTGCCAGCAGTGAACACGGGGAAGGGCAGCCCCAGCATTTT	CASSEHGEGQPQHF
NA	TRBV18	TRBD1	TRBJ1-5	TGTGCCAGCTCGAACAGGGGACTTAGCAATCAGCCCCAGCATTTT	CASSNRGLSNQPQHF
few	TRBV5-1	TRBD2	TRBJ2-1	TGCGCCAGCAGCTTGTCCGTAGCGGGGGTGGGATACAATGAGCAGTTCTTC	CASSLSVAGVGYNEQFF
few	TRBV5-1	NA	TRBJ2-4	TGCGCCAGCAGCTTGGTAGGGGAAAACATTCAGTACTTC	CASSLVGENIQYF
few	TRBV30	TRBD2	TRBJ2-3	TGTGCCTGGAGAACTAGCGGGAGGGGCCCAGATACGCAGTATTTT	CAWRTSGRGPDTQYF